Shown below are 29 T cell receptor beta chains from a single sample sequenced in a study of T-cell reconstitution after alpha-beta-depleted transplantation in children. Preparation of the TCRbeta library used unique molecular identifiers. TCRdb reprocessed the PCR reads via MiXCR and lists one record per CDR3 protein. The sample records some 840,000 distinct CDR3 sequences, around 15% being singletons. The specimen was PBMCs, mostly from graft donor cells, collected 360 days after TCRalphabeta/CD19-depleted stem cell transplant. The receptors shown here come from a male patient aged 10 to 17 who had a stem cell transplant for acute lymphoblastic leukemia, so the T cells may come from the graft donor.

The table lists this clonotype with a few counts. The chain uses TRBV4-2 and TRBJ2-7; no clear D. The CDR3 has 16 amino acids. V was clipped by 5 bases and J by 3 bases, with 20 bases between them. Germline CDR1 reads LGHNA; CDR2 reads YNFKEQ. CDR3 in amino acids: CASSRFSTSLYYEQYF. The CDR3 DNA is TGTGCCAGCAGCAGATTCAGTACCAGCCTTTACTACGAGCAGTACTTC.

This clonotype was picked up a small number of times. The chain couples TRBV25-1 to TRBJ1-1, with D uncertain. This CDR3 has 12 amino acids. V was cut by 11 bases and J by 2 bases, with 12 bases left in between. Germline lookup yields CDR1 MGHDK and CDR2 SYGVNS. The CDR3 region is CAGGDGNTEAFF. CDR3 in DNA: TGTGCCGGCGGAGATGGAAACACTGAAGCTTTCTTT.

The rearrangement uses TRBV10-2 and TRBJ2-2, with D perhaps matching TRBD2 (6 bases). Germline V gene sequence: CDR1 WSHSY, CDR2 SAAADI. Trimming shortened V by 6 bases and J by 6 bases, and 23 bases separated the two germline ends. This CDR3 region has 17 residues. The DNA of the CDR3 is TGCGCCAGCAGGCTGGTAGACCTGCGGCCGGGAGCCGGGGAGCTGTTTTTT. It yields the protein CASRLVDLRPGAGELFF.

This clonotype was counted ten times or more. The chain carries TRBV7-9 and TRBJ2-7; D gene unclear. Germline assignment: CDR1 SEHNR and CDR2 FQNEAQ (reference sequence). The V and J ends lost 0 bases and 7 bases respectively, with 10 bases between them. The CDR3 loop spans 13 amino acids. The CDR3 protein is CASSLAWDGEQYF. The DNA for the CDR3 is TGTGCCAGCAGCTTAGCTTGGGATGGGGAGCAGTACTTC.

The chain has TRBV9 and TRBJ2-1; 8 bases map to TRBD2. V lost 0 bases, J lost 8 bases, and 7 bases stayed unmatched. Germline V gives CDR1 SGDLS, CDR2 YYNGEE. The CDR3 is made up of 15 amino acids. This CDR3 is CASSVALAALYEQFF. In nucleotides, the CDR3 is TGTGCCAGCAGCGTAGCACTAGCGGCACTATATGAGCAGTTCTTC.

This sequence joins TRBV27 and TRBJ2-7; D remains unclear. V shed 6 bases and J shed 3 bases, with 12 bases lying between them. The CDR3 length is 13 residues. Germline CDR1 is MNHEY and CDR2 is SMNVEV (reference sequence). CDR3 region: CASRRTTDYEQYF. The CDR3 coding sequence is TGTGCCAGCAGAAGAACAACGGACTACGAGCAGTACTTC.

A few counts support this clonotype. V usage is TRBV12-3 or TRBV12-4 and J usage is TRBJ2-3; no clear D gene. The CDR3 is made up of 14 amino acids. Between the trimmed V and J ends, which lost 4 bases and 1 base, there was a span of 9 bases. The CDR3 sequence is CASSYVVGTDTQYF. The CDR3 DNA reads as TGTGCCAGCAGTTATGTGGTGGGCACAGATACGCAGTATTTT.

On this clonotype: This clone may be a read error of a much larger clone one base away. The chain carries TRBV3-1 and TRBJ2-1; 10 bases map to TRBD2. This CDR3 contains 17 residues. Germline V gene data show CDR1 as LGHDT and CDR2 as YNNKEL (reference sequence). CDR3 DNA: TGTACCAGCAGCAATCGTCAGCGGGAGGGCCTCTACAATGAGCAGTTCTTC. Amino acid sequence: CTSSNRQREGLYNEQFF.

The chain has TRBV5-1 and TRBJ2-5, with D unclear. The germline gives CDR1 SGHRS, CDR2 YFSETQ. Trimming took off 0 bases at V and 3 bases at J, with 12 bases between the two ends. The CDR3 totals 15 residues. In DNA form, the CDR3 reads TGCGCCAGCAGCTTGGTGGTCGGAACCAAAGAGACCCAGTACTTC. As protein: CASSLVVGTKETQYF.

This clonotype was recorded a few times. V gene TRBV4-2 combines with J gene TRBJ2-1; 7 nucleotides match TRBD1. This CDR3 has 14 residues. Trimming at V came to 3 bases and at J to 8 bases, leaving 7 bases not matched to a gene. Germline V lookup: CDR1 LGHNA, CDR2 YNFKEQ. The CDR3 DNA reads as TGTGCCAGCAGCCATAGGGACAGCGTAGATGAGCAGTTCTTC. This codes for CASSHRDSVDEQFF.

This chain uses TRBV9 with TRBJ2-7, with TRBD2 matching 10 bases. In germline, CDR1 is SGDLS, CDR2 YYNGEE. The CDR3 extends over 16 amino acids. Trimming removed 0 bases from V and 2 bases from J; junction bases left unmatched: 5. The CDR3: CASSVEVAGGAYEQYF. The CDR3 DNA sequence: TGTGCCAGCAGCGTAGAAGTAGCGGGGGGAGCCTACGAGCAGTACTTC.

The table lists this clonotype with a few counts. The V gene is TRBV5-1, the J gene TRBJ2-7, with 9 bases lining up with TRBD1. Germline V lookup: CDR1 SGHRS, CDR2 YFSETQ. The CDR3 contains 15 residues. Trimming cost V 2 bases and J 2 bases; bases outside gene matches: 5. CDR3 protein: CASSLGTGPAYEQYF. The DNA for the CDR3 is TGCGCCAGCAGCTTAGGGACAGGGCCCGCCTACGAGCAGTACTTC.

This chain links TRBV20-1 with TRBJ1-1; D call uncertain. CDR1 and CDR2 (germline): DFQATT, SNEGSKA (reference sequence). V shed 1 base and J shed 10 bases, with 10 bases lying between them. The CDR3 has 11 residues. CDR3 sequence reads: CSARGAGVAFF. In nucleotides, the CDR3 is TGCAGTGCTAGAGGGGCCGGGGTAGCTTTCTTT.

In its sample, this clonotype was seen a few times. The rearrangement links TRBV11-1 to TRBJ2-2; TRBD1 or TRBD2 may be the D gene (5 bases each). The CDR3 loop spans 16 amino acids. V was trimmed by 2 bases and J by 6 bases, leaving 16 bases between them. Germline CDR1 is SGHAT and CDR2 is FQDESV (reference sequence). CDR3 in DNA: TGTGCCAGCAGCTTAATCGGGACCCCCACCGCCGGGGAGCTGTTTTTT. This sequence encodes CASSLIGTPTAGELFF.

This clonotype was counted only a few times. CDR3 in amino acids: CASSESVRAYNEQFF. In nucleotides, the CDR3 is TGCGCCAGCAGTGAGTCGGTCAGGGCCTACAATGAGCAGTTCTTC. The rearrangement uses TRBV10-2 and TRBJ2-1, with a weak D call TRBD1 (5 bases). This CDR3 has 15 amino acids. The germline V and J ends were trimmed by 0 bases and 2 bases, with 8 bases remaining between them. Germline assignment: CDR1 WSHSY and CDR2 SAAADI.

This clonotype was counted ten times or more. The V and J genes are TRBV7-6 and TRBJ2-7; D is uncertain. There are 14 residues in the CDR3. Per the germline V gene, CDR1 is SGHVS and CDR2 is FNYEAQ. With 0 bases removed from V and 3 bases from J, the gap between germline ends came to 9 bases. This CDR3 is CASSLARPFYEQYF. For the CDR3, the DNA is TGTGCCAGCAGCTTAGCGAGGCCTTTCTACGAGCAGTACTTC.

There are many counts of this clonotype. The rearrangement uses TRBV10-1 and TRBJ2-1, with unresolved D. CDR3 size: 13 residues. Germline V gene data show CDR1 as WNHNN and CDR2 as SYGVQD (reference sequence). Trimming took 2 bases from V and 15 from J, leaving 17 bases between them. The CDR3 loop reads CASSEIVGPTPFF. For the CDR3, the DNA is TGCGCCAGCAGTGAGATTGTAGGCCCAACTCCGTTCTTC.

At least ten counts were recorded for this clonotype. This chain links TRBV12-3 or TRBV12-4 with TRBJ2-5; D tentatively reads TRBD1 or TRBD2 (5 bases each). The V and J ends lost 8 bases and 5 bases respectively, with 15 bases between them. This CDR3 has 13 amino acids. The CDR3 here is CASLKGTGETQYF. The CDR3 DNA is TGTGCCAGCCTCAAAGGGACCGGGGAGACCCAGTACTTC.

This clonotype was seen a handful of times. V is TRBV4-1 and J is TRBJ2-3; no firm D call. Germline CDR1 and CDR2: MGHRA and YSYEKL. CDR3 length: 19 amino acids. V was shortened by 0 bases and J by 0 bases, with 19 bases between the two germline ends. CDR3 sequence: CASSQDRAIGPPSTDTQYF. The CDR3 DNA sequence: TGCGCCAGCAGCCAAGATCGGGCGATTGGACCACCTAGCACAGATACGCAGTATTTT.

This chain uses TRBV4-2 with TRBJ2-7; 11 nucleotides agree with TRBD2. Germline CDR1 reads LGHNA; CDR2 reads YNFKEQ. V gave up 0 bases and J gave up 0 bases; unmatched junction bases: 4. This CDR3 has 17 residues. The CDR3 DNA is TGTGCCAGCAGCCAAGATAGGGGACTAGCGGACTCCTACGAGCAGTACTTC. Translating gives CASSQDRGLADSYEQYF.

This clonotype came up a few times. V usage is TRBV5-5 and J usage is TRBJ1-2; TRBD1 matches 10 bases. The CDR3 spans 15 residues. The germline gives CDR1 SGHKS, CDR2 YYEKEE (reference sequence). J gave up 5 bases and V 4 bases, and 8 bases lay outside the gene matches. The CDR3: CASSPDRGIWYGYTF. CDR3 bases: TGTGCCAGCAGCCCGGACAGGGGGATTTGGTATGGCTACACCTTC.

This clonotype was seen only a few times. V usage is TRBV7-9 and J usage is TRBJ2-4, with D uncertain. The V and J ends lost 1 base and 0 bases respectively, with 10 bases between them. This CDR3 region has 16 residues. Per the germline V gene, CDR1 is SEHNR and CDR2 is FQNEAQ (reference sequence). This CDR3 is CASSLELYSAKNIQYF. The CDR3 nucleotides are TGTGCCAGCAGCTTAGAATTGTACTCAGCCAAAAACATTCAGTACTTC.

This clonotype was seen a handful of times. The chain links TRBV5-1 to TRBJ1-5; D not resolved. CDR3 length: 13 amino acids. The ends were cut back, 5 bases at V and 5 bases at J, with 11 bases in the middle. CDR1 is SGHRS, CDR2 YFSETQ, per germline. The CDR3 region is CASRSRRHQPQHF. The CDR3 DNA reads TGCGCCAGCAGAAGCCGAAGGCATCAGCCCCAGCATTTT.

This clonotype occurred many times. The chain uses TRBV12-3 or TRBV12-4 and TRBJ2-1; no definite D call. With 3 bases removed from V and 8 bases from J, the gap between germline ends came to 5 bases. The CDR3 spans 11 residues. The CDR3 here is CASSFSHEQFF. For the CDR3, the DNA is TGTGCCAGCAGTTTCTCCCATGAGCAGTTCTTC.

This sequence joins TRBV2 and TRBJ2-7; TRBD1 might be the D (7 bases). Germline-derived CDR1 and CDR2 are SNHLY and FYNNEI. The V gene lost 9 bases and the J gene lost 9 bases, with 42 bases spanning the gap. The CDR3 is 20 residues long. CDR3 loop: CARIARGAQGGKLPPKSQYF. CDR3 nucleotides: TGTGCCAGAATTGCCCGAGGCGCGCAGGGGGGAAAGCTACCCCCTAAATCGCAGTACTTC.

This clonotype was observed a few times. The chain joins TRBV7-3 to TRBJ2-1; perhaps TRBD1 as D (6 bases). Trimming took off 6 bases at V and 4 bases at J, with 10 bases between the two ends. Looked up from germline, CDR1 is SGHTA and CDR2 is FQGTGA. The CDR3 runs 13 residues. The CDR3 is CASRADRYNEQFF. The CDR3 DNA reads TGTGCCAGCAGGGCCGACAGGTACAATGAGCAGTTCTTC.

In this sample, this clonotype turned up a few times. The rearrangement joins TRBV5-1 to TRBJ2-4; 12 nucleotides match TRBD2. J was trimmed by 1 base and V by 2 bases; bases with no gene match: 4. This CDR3 is built from 17 residues. The germline V gene has CDR1 SGHRS and CDR2 YFSETQ. The CDR3 nucleotides read TGCGCCAGCAGCTTCCTAGCGGGAGGGAGGGCCAAAAACATTCAGTACTTC. Its translation is CASSFLAGGRAKNIQYF.

The rearrangement joins TRBV2 to TRBJ2-3; the match to TRBD2 covers 13 bases. Germline trimming cut 9 bases from V and 2 bases from J; bases unmatched to any gene: 5. The CDR3 covers 15 residues. Germline V gene lookup returns CDR1 SNHLY and CDR2 FYNNEI. Here the CDR3 DNA reads TGTGCCAGTGGACTAGCGGGAGACCTCACAGATACGCAGTATTTT. Its translation is CASGLAGDLTDTQYF. Full variable domain (missing parts from reference TRBV2 and TRBJ2-3): EPEVTQTPSHQVTQMGQEVILRCVPISNHLYFYWYRQILGQKVEFLVSFYNNEISEKSEIFDDQFSVERPDGSNFTLKIRSTKLEDSAMYFCASGLAGDLTDTQYFGPGTRLTVL.

This clonotype occurred a few times. J is TRBJ2-5 and V is TRBV4-1; maybe TRBD2 (6 bases). The CDR3 covers 17 residues. From germline, CDR1 is MGHRA and CDR2 YSYEKL. V was trimmed by 2 bases and J by 0 bases, leaving 16 bases between them. The CDR3 sequence is CASSQPSWGDYQETQYF. The CDR3 DNA follows: TGCGCCAGCAGCCAACCGTCGTGGGGGGATTACCAAGAGACCCAGTACTTC.